The rows below give T cell receptor beta chains drawn from one sample of a study of shared clonotypes between healthy human individuals. Profiling relied on immunoSEQ multiplex PCR, and the TCRdb table lists in-frame clones only, not all of them. This sample has roughly 1.4 million clones; roughly 98.5% occur once, and the top ten carry approximately 0.4%. Material: naive CD4+ T cells sorted from blood. All receptors derive from a man between 25 and 39 years old in good health. Each CDR3 is given with its conserved first and last residue. A D gene is named only where the DNA matches it firmly. Size is omitted from some rows. Given values are once, few, many or a class for expanded clones.

CASSPRGSYEQYF,TGTGCCAGCAGCCCCAGGGGGTCCTACGAGCAGTACTTC,TRBD1,TRBJ2-7,TRBV5-4,NA
CASSPPGQAHTEAFF,TGTGCCAGCAGCCCCCCAGGGCAGGCACACACTGAAGCTTTCTTT,NA,TRBJ1-1,TRBV5-4,NA
CASSDSPLASSSYNEQFF,TGTGCCAGCAGTGACTCCCCCCTAGCGAGCAGCTCCTACAATGAGCAGTTCTTC,NA,TRBJ2-1,TRBV6-4,NA
CSVNRGPSYNEQFF,TGCAGCGTGAACAGGGGGCCCTCCTACAATGAGCAGTTCTTC,TRBD1,TRBJ2-1,TRBV29-1,NA
CASSYGGGNTIYF,TGTGCCAGCTCCTATGGCGGGGGAAACACCATATATTTT,NA,TRBJ1-3,TRBV2,NA
CASSLAAIGEQFF,TGTGCCAGCAGCTTAGCGGCCATAGGGGAGCAGTTCTTC,NA,TRBJ2-1,TRBV11-2,NA
CASSIIGSTSGSFHNNEQFF,TGTGCCAGTAGTATAATAGGATCGACTAGCGGGAGTTTCCATAACAATGAGCAGTTCTTC,TRBD2,TRBJ2-1,TRBV19,NA
CASSQERVGIQYF,TGCGCCAGCAGCCAAGAACGGGTCGGCATTCAGTACTTC,NA,TRBJ2-4,TRBV4-1,NA
CVVERNTGELFF,TGTGTGGTTGAGCGGAACACCGGGGAGCTGTTTTTT,NA,TRBJ2-2,TRBV28,NA
CASSVSGRGSYNEQFF,TGCGCCAGCAGCGTCAGCGGGAGGGGGTCCTACAATGAGCAGTTCTTC,TRBD2,TRBJ2-1,TRBV5-1,NA
CASSLELDTLTQYF,TGCGCCAGCAGCTTGGAGTTGGACACGCTGACCCAGTACTTC,NA,TRBJ2-5,TRBV5-1,NA
CASSVGRAGAYGYTF,TGTGCCAGCAGCGTAGGGAGGGCCGGGGCTTATGGCTACACCTTC,NA,TRBJ1-2,TRBV9,NA
CASRPSTGEETQYF,TGTGCCAGCAGACCTTCAACTGGGGAGGAGACCCAGTACTTC,NA,TRBJ2-5,TRBV5-4,once
CATSRDRQGLGYTF,TGTGCCACCAGCAGAGATCGACAGGGTTTAGGCTACACCTTC,TRBD1,TRBJ1-2,TRBV15,NA
CASSELDRLETQYF,TGTGCCAGCAGTGAACTAGATAGGCTAGAGACCCAGTACTTC,NA,TRBJ2-5,TRBV6-1,NA
CASADNPWGTKVQPQHF,TGTGCCAGCGCCGATAATCCTTGGGGCACAAAGGTTCAGCCCCAGCATTTT,NA,TRBJ1-5,TRBV7-2,once
CASSAGLAGTTEQFF,TGTGCCAGCAGCGCCGGACTAGCGGGGACCACGGAGCAGTTCTTC,TRBD2,TRBJ2-1,TRBV9,NA
CASSEYGQPQHF,TGTGCCAGCAGTGAATACGGTCAGCCCCAGCATTTT,NA,TRBJ1-5,TRBV2,NA
CASSLAPFTDTQYF,TGCGCCAGCAGCTTGGCCCCCTTCACAGATACGCAGTATTTT,NA,TRBJ2-3,TRBV5-1,NA
CASSLLSGLDGYTF,TGCGCCAGCAGCTTGCTATCGGGGCTGGATGGCTACACCTTC,NA,TRBJ1-2,TRBV5-1,NA
CASSQDKQGRYEQYF,TGCGCCAGCAGCCAAGATAAACAGGGGAGATACGAGCAGTACTTC,TRBD1,TRBJ2-7,TRBV4-1,once
CASSQLSRTVYEQYF,TGTGCCAGCAGCCAATTATCCCGTACGGTATACGAGCAGTACTTC,NA,TRBJ2-7,TRBV14,NA
CASTDSPNTEAFF,TGTGCCAGCACGGACAGCCCAAACACTGAAGCTTTCTTT,NA,TRBJ1-1,TRBV2,NA
CASSTRRASSYNEQFF,TGTGCCAGCAGTACGAGAAGGGCGAGCTCCTACAATGAGCAGTTCTTC,NA,TRBJ2-1,TRBV27,NA
CASSLSGRRDSYNEQFF,TGTGCCAGCAGCTTGTCTGGACGCAGGGATTCCTACAATGAGCAGTTCTTC,NA,TRBJ2-1,TRBV5-6,NA
CACQSGLGSNQPQHF,TGTGCCTGTCAGTCGGGCTTAGGAAGCAATCAGCCCCAGCATTTT,NA,TRBJ1-5,TRBV6-1,NA
CASSLGQGGTGELFF,TGTGCCAGCAGCCTAGGACAGGGGGGCACCGGGGAGCTGTTTTTT,TRBD1,TRBJ2-2,TRBV5-5,once
CATSRDPSSETQYF,TGTGCCACCAGCAGAGATCCCAGTTCAGAGACCCAGTACTTC,NA,TRBJ2-5,TRBV15,NA
CASNVAGTYNEQFF,TGTGCCAGCAACGTGGCTGGGACCTACAATGAGCAGTTCTTC,NA,TRBJ2-1,TRBV28,NA
CATSRRLAGGRNEQFF,TGTGCCACCAGCCGAAGACTAGCGGGAGGTAGAAATGAGCAGTTCTTC,TRBD2,TRBJ2-1,TRBV15,NA
CASSPGTQNTGELFF,TGTGCCAGCAGCCCCGGGACTCAGAACACCGGGGAGCTGTTTTTT,NA,TRBJ2-2,TRBV5-4,NA
CASSPTRGAVTDTQYF,TGTGCCAGCAGCCCCACGAGGGGGGCAGTCACAGATACGCAGTATTTT,NA,TRBJ2-3,TRBV7-9,NA
CAWRTMNTEAFF,TGTGCCTGGAGGACCATGAACACTGAAGCTTTCTTT,NA,TRBJ1-1,TRBV30,once
CASSYSRGSQYF,TGTGCCAGCAGTTACTCAAGGGGGAGTCAGTACTTC,NA,TRBJ2-4,TRBV6-5,NA
CAISGSFDNQPQHF,TGTGCCATCAGTGGGTCTTTCGACAATCAGCCCCAGCATTTT,NA,TRBJ1-5,TRBV10-3,NA
CASSPEGRVDTGELFF,TGCGCCAGCAGCCCGGAGGGGCGGGTGGACACCGGGGAGCTGTTTTTT,NA,TRBJ2-2,TRBV5-1,NA
CASTFLAGGSNYGYTF,TGTGCCAGCACTTTTCTTGCGGGGGGATCAAACTATGGCTACACCTTC,NA,TRBJ1-2,TRBV5-6,NA
CSVEDTGFQETQYF,TGCAGCGTTGAAGATACCGGGTTTCAAGAGACCCAGTACTTC,NA,TRBJ2-5,TRBV29-1,NA
CASSTDRGWKPQHF,TGTGCCAGTAGTACGGACAGGGGCTGGAAGCCCCAGCATTTT,TRBD1,TRBJ1-5,TRBV19,NA
CASSENGHGYTF,TGTGCCAGCAGTGAAAACGGCCATGGCTACACCTTC,NA,TRBJ1-2,TRBV2,NA
CASSLWDREETQYF,TGTGCCAGCAGCTTGTGGGACAGGGAGGAGACCCAGTACTTC,TRBD1,TRBJ2-5,TRBV5-4,NA
CASSLVSGSPSYGYTF,TGTGCCAGCAGCTTAGTCTCCGGCTCACCCAGCTATGGCTACACCTTC,NA,TRBJ1-2,TRBV7-8,once
CASSFGTRRDEQYF,TGTGCCAGCAGTTTCGGGACCCGGAGGGACGAGCAGTACTTC,NA,TRBJ2-7,TRBV27,NA
CASSLDSRLAKNIQYF,TGCGCCAGCAGCCTAGACTCTCGACTAGCCAAAAACATTCAGTACTTC,NA,TRBJ2-4,TRBV5-1,once
CAISPDRETGELFF,TGTGCCATCAGCCCGGACAGAGAGACCGGGGAGCTGTTTTTT,NA,TRBJ2-2,TRBV10-3,NA
CASSQGQGSYIQYF,TGTGCCAGCAGCCAGGGACAGGGGTCTTACATTCAGTACTTC,TRBD1,TRBJ2-4,TRBV7-2,NA
CASSPRLGVAGGYEQYF,TGTGCCAGCTCACCTCGCTTGGGGGTAGCGGGAGGCTACGAGCAGTACTTC,TRBD2,TRBJ2-7,TRBV18,NA
CASQLAGGFYNEQFF,TGTGCCAGCCAATTAGCGGGAGGGTTCTACAATGAGCAGTTCTTC,TRBD2,TRBJ2-1,TRBV11-2,NA
CASGLAGSYNEQFF,TGTGCCAGCGGACTAGCGGGGTCCTACAATGAGCAGTTCTTC,TRBD2,TRBJ2-1,TRBV28,once